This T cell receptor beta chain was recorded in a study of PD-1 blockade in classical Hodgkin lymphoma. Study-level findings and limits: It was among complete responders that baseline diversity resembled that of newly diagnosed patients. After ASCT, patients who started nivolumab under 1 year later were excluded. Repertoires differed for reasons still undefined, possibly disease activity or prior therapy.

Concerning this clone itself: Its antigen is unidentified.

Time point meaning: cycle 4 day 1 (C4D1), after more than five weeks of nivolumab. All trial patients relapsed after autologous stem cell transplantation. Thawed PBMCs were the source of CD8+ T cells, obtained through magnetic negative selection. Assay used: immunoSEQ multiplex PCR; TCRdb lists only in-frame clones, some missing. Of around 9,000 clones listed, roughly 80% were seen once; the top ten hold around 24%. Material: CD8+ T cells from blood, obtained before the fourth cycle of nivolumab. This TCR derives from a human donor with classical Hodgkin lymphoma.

CDR3: CASDSRTGVETQYF. The DNA for the CDR3 is TGTGCCAGCGATTCCAGGACAGGGGTGGAGACCCAGTACTTC. V usage is TRBV2 and J usage is TRBJ2-5, with TRBD1 matching over 9 bases. The CDR3 has 14 amino acids. Trimming cost V 8 bases and J 5 bases; bases outside gene matches: 9. Germline V lookup: CDR1 SNHLY, CDR2 FYNNEI.